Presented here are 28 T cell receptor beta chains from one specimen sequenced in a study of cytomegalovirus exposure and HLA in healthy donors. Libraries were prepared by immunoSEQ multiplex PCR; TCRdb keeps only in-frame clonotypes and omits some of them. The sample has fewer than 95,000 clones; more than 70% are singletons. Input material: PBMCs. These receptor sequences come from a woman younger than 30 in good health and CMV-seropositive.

The CDR3 spells CASRGQANYGYTF. The CDR3 DNA follows: TGTGCCAGCAGGGGACAGGCTAACTATGGCTACACCTTC. This rearrangement joins TRBV2 to TRBJ1-2, with 8 bases that match TRBD1. The length of the CDR3 is 13 residues. Germline values: CDR1 SNHLY, CDR2 FYNNEI. Germline trimming cut 6 bases from V and 0 bases from J; bases unmatched to any gene: 0.

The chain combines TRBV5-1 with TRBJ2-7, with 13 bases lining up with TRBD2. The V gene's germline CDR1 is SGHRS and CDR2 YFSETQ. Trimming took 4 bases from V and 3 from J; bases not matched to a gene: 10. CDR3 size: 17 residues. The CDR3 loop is CASSLAGTSGVNYEQYF. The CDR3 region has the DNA TGCGCCAGCAGCCTAGCCGGGACTAGCGGGGTGAACTACGAGCAGTACTTC.

This CDR3 reads CASSLLTGGTGELFF. CDR3 bases: TGTGCCAGCAGCTTACTGACAGGGGGGACCGGGGAGCTGTTTTTT. This chain links TRBV7-9 with TRBJ2-2, with TRBD1 identical over 9 bases. Germline V CDR1 and CDR2: SEHNR, FQNEAQ (reference sequence). The CDR3 is 15 residues long. The J segment lost 5 bases and the V segment lost 2 bases, leaving 3 bases of the junction unmatched.

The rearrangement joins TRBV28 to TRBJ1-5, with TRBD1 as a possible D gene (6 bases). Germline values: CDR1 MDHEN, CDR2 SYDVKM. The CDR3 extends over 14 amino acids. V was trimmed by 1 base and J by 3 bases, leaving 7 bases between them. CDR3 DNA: TGTGCCAGCAGTTTATCAGGGGACAATCAGCCCCAGCATTTT. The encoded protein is CASSLSGDNQPQHF.

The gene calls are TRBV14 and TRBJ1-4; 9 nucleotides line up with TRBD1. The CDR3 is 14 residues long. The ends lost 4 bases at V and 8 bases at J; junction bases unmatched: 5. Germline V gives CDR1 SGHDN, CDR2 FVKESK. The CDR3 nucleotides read TGTGCCAGCAGCCCTCAGACAGGGGGGGAAAAACTGTTTTTT. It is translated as CASSPQTGGEKLFF. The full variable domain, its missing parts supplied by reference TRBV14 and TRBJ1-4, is EAGVTQFPSHSVIEKGQTVTLRCDPISGHDNLYWYRRVMGKEIKFLLHFVKESKQDESGMPNNRFLAERTGGTYSTLKVQPAELEDSGVYFCASSPQTGGEKLFFGSGTQLSVL.

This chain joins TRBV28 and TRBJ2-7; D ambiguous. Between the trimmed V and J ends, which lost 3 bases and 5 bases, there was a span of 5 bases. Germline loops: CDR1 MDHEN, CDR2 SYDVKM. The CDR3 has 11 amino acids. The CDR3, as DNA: TGTGCCAGCAGTTTGTATCACGAGCAGTACTTC. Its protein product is CASSLYHEQYF. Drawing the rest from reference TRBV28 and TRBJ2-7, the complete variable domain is DVKVTQSSRYLVKRTGEKVFLECVQDMDHENMFWYRQDPGLGLRLIYFSYDVKMKEKGDIPEGYSVSREKKERFSLILESASTNQTSMYLCASSLYHEQYFGPGTRLTVT.

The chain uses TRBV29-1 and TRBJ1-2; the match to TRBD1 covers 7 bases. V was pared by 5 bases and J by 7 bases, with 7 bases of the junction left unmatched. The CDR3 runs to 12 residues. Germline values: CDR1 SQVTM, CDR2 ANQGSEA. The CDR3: CSVMTGNGGYTF. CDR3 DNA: TGCAGCGTTATGACAGGGAACGGTGGCTACACCTTC.

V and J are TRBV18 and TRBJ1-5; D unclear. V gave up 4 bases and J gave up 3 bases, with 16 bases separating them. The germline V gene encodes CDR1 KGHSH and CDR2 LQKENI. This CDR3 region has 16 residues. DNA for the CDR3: TGTGCCAGCTCACGGAGGGTGGGCAGTGCCAATCAGCCCCAGCATTTT. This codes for CASSRRVGSANQPQHF.

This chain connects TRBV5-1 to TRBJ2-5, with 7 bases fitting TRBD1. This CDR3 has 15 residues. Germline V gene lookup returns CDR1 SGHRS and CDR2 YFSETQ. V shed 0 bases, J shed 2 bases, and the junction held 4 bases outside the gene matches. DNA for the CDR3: TGCGCCAGCAGCTTGGGAGGGGGCCTACAAGAGACCCAGTACTTC. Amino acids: CASSLGGGLQETQYF.

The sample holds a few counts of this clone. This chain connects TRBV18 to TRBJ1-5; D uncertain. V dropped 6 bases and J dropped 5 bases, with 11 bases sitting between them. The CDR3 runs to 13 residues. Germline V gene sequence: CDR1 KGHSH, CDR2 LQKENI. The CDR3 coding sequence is TGTGCCAGCTCTCCGGCCGGGGATCAGCCCCAGCATTTT. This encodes CASSPAGDQPQHF.

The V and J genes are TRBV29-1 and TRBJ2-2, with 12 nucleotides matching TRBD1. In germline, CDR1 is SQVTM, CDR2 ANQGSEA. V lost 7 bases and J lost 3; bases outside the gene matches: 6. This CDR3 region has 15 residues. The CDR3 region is CSGGQGAVDTGELFF. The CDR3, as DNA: TGCAGCGGGGGACAGGGGGCCGTGGACACCGGGGAGCTGTTTTTT.

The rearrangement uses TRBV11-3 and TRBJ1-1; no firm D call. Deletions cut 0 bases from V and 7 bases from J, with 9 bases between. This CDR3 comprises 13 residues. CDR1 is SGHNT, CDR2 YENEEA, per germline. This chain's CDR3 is CASSLDIGSEAFF. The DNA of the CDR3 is TGTGCCAGCAGCTTAGATATTGGCAGTGAAGCTTTCTTT.

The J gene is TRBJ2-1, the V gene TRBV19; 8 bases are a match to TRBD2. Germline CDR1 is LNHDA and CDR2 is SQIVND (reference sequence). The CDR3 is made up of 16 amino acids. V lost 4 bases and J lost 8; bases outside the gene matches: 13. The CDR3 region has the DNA TGTGCCAGTAGTACGTCCGGGACTAGGGGGACGGATGAGCAGTTCTTC. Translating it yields CASSTSGTRGTDEQFF.

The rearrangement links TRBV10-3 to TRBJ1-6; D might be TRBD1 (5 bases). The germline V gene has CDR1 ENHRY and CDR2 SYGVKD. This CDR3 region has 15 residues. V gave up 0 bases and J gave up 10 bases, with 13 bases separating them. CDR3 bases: TGTGCCATCAGTGAGTCACCGGGGGGGGACTCACCCCTCCACTTT. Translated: CAISESPGGDSPLHF.

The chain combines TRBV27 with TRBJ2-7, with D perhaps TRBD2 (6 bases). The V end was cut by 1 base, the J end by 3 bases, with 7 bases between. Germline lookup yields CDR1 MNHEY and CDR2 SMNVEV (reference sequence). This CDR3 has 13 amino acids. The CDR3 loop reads CASSLWRGYEQYF. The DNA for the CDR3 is TGTGCCAGCAGTTTATGGCGGGGCTACGAGCAGTACTTC.

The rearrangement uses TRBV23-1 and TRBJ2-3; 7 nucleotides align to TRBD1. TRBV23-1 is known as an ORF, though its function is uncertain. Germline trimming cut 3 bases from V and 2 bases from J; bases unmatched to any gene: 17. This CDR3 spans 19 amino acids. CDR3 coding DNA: TGCGCCAGCAGTCACGGGGCGGACAGGCGTCTTATGCTCACAGATACGCAGTATTTT. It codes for CASSHGADRRLMLTDTQYF.

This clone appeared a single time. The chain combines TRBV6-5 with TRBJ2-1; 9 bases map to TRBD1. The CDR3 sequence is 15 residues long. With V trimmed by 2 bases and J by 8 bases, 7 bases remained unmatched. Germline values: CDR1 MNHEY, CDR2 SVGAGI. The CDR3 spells CASSYITGGRDEQFF. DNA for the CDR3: TGTGCCAGCAGTTACATTACAGGGGGCCGGGATGAGCAGTTCTTC.

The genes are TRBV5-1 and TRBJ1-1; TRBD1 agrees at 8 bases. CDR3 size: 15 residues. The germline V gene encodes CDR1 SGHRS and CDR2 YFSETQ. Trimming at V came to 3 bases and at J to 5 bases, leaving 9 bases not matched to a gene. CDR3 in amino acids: CASSWSGQGGTEAFF. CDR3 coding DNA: TGCGCCAGCAGCTGGAGCGGACAGGGTGGAACTGAAGCTTTCTTT. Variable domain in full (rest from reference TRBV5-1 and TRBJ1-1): KAGVTQTPRYLIKTRGQQVTLSCSPISGHRSVSWYQQTPGQGLQFLFEYFSETQRNKGNFPGRFSGRQFSNSRSEMNVSTLELGDSALYLCASSWSGQGGTEAFFGQGTRLTVV.

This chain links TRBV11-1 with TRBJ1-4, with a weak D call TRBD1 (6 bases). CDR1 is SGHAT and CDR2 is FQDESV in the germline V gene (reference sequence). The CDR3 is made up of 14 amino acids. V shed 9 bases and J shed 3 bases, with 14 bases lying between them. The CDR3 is CARWWTAPNEKLFF. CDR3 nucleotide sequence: TGTGCCAGATGGTGGACAGCACCTAATGAAAAACTGTTTTTT.

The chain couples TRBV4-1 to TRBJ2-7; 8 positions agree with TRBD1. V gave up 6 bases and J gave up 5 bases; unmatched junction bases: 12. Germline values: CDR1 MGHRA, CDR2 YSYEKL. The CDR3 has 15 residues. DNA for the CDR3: TGCGCCAGCAGAAGACCAGGGGGCGGGGAGGACGAGCAGTACTTC. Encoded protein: CASRRPGGGEDEQYF.

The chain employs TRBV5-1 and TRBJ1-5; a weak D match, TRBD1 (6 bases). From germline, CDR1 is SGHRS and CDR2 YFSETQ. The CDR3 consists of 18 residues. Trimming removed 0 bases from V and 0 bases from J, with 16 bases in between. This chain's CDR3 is CASSLGWTVWFSNQPQHF. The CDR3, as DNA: TGCGCCAGCAGCTTGGGGTGGACAGTGTGGTTTAGCAATCAGCCCCAGCATTTT.

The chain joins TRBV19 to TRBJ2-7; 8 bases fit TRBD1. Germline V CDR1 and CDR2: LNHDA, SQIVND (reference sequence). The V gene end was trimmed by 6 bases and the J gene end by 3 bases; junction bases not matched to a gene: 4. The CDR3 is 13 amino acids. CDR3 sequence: CASSRDRSYEQYF. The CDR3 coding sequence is TGTGCCAGTAGCCGGGACAGGAGCTACGAGCAGTACTTC.

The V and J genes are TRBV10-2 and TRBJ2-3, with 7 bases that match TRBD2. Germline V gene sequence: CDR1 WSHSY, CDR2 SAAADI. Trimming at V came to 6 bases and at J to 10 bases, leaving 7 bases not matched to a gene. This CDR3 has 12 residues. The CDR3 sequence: CASSPGGGAQYF. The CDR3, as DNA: TGCGCCAGCAGCCCCGGGGGAGGGGCGCAGTATTTT.

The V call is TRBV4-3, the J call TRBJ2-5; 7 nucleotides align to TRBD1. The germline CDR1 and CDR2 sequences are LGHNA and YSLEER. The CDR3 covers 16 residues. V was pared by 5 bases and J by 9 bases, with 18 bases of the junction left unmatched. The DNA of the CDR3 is TGCGCCAGCAGCTCACGATTGGGACAGACGCTCGAAGCCCAGTACTTC. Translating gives CASSSRLGQTLEAQYF.

The CDR3 nucleotides read TGTGCCAGCAGCCAACCACAGGGGCTGGTGGCTTTCTTT. It codes for CASSQPQGLVAFF. The rearrangement joins TRBV4-2 to TRBJ1-1, with 7 bases fitting TRBD1. Germline V gene sequence: CDR1 LGHNA, CDR2 YNFKEQ. The junction had 8 bases not matched to a gene; V was cut back by 2 bases and J by 11 bases. The CDR3 length is 13 residues.

The CDR3 loop is CASSVATSSGMYQETQYF. The CDR3 DNA sequence: TGTGCCAGCAGCGTAGCTACGTCTAGCGGGATGTACCAAGAGACCCAGTACTTC. The chain links TRBV9 to TRBJ2-5; 9 bases are shared with TRBD2. The CDR3 runs to 18 residues. The germline CDR1 and CDR2 sequences are SGDLS and YYNGEE. V was clipped by 0 bases and J by 0 bases; unmatched bases: 9.

The CDR3 nucleotides are TGTGCCAGCAGTGGACAGGGAGGCAGGCAAGATACGCAGTATTTT. Translated, it gives CASSGQGGRQDTQYF. The chain joins TRBV2 to TRBJ2-3, with D possibly TRBD1 on 7 matching bases. The CDR3 contains 15 residues. Germline V gives CDR1 SNHLY, CDR2 FYNNEI. V lost 4 bases and J lost 5, with 16 bases in between.

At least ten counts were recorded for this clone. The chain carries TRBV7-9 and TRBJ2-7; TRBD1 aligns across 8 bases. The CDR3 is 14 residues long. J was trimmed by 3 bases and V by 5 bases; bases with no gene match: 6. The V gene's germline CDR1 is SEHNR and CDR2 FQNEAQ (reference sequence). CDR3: CASSVVTGGYEQYF. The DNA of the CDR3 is TGTGCCAGCAGCGTCGTAACAGGGGGCTACGAGCAGTACTTC.